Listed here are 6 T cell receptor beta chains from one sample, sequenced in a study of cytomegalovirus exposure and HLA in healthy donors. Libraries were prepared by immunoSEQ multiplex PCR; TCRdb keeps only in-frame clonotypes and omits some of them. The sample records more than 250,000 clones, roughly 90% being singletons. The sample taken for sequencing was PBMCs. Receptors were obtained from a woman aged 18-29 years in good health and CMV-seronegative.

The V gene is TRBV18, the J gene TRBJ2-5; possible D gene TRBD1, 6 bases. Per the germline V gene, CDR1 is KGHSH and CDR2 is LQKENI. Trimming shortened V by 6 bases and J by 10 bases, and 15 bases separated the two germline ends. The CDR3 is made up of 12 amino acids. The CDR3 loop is CASSLRTGFQYF. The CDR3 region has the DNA TGTGCCAGCTCCCTCCGAACAGGGTTCCAGTACTTC. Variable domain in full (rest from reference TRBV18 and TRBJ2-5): NAGVMQNPRHLVRRRGQEARLRCSPMKGHSHVYWYRQLPEEGLKFMVYLQKENIIDESGMPKERFSAEFPKEGPSILRIQQVVRGDSAAYFCASSLRTGFQYFGPGTRLLVL.

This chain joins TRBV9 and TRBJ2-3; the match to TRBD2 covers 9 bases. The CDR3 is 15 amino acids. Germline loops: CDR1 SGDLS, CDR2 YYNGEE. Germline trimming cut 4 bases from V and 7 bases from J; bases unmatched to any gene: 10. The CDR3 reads CASSPRLAEGNTQYF. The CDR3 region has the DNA TGTGCCAGCAGCCCGAGACTAGCGGAGGGGAATACGCAGTATTTT.

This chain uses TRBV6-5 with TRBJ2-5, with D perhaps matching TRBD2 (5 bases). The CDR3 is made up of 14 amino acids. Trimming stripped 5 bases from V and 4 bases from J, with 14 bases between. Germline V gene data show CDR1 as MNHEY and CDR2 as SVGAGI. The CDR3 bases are TGTGCCAGCAGTACCGACTATGGAGCAGAGACCCAGTACTTC. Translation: CASSTDYGAETQYF.

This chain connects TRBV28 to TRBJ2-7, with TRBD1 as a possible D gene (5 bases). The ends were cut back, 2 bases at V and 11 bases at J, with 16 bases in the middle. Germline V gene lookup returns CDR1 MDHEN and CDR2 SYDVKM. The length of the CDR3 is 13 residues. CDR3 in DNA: TGTGCCAGCAGTTTAAGTCCCGGCAGGGAAAAGTACTTC. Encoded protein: CASSLSPGREKYF.

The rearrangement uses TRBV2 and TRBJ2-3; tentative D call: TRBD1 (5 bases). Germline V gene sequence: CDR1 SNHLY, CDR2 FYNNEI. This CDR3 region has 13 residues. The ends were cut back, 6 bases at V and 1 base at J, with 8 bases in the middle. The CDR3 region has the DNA TGTGCCAGCAGAACGACAGGCACAGATACGCAGTATTTT. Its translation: CASRTTGTDTQYF.

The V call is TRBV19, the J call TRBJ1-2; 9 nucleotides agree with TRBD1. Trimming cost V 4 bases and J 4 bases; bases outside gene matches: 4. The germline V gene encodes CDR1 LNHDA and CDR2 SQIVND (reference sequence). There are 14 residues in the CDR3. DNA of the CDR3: TGTGCCAGTAGTACCCACAGGGGGCCCTATGGCTACACCTTC. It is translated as CASSTHRGPYGYTF.